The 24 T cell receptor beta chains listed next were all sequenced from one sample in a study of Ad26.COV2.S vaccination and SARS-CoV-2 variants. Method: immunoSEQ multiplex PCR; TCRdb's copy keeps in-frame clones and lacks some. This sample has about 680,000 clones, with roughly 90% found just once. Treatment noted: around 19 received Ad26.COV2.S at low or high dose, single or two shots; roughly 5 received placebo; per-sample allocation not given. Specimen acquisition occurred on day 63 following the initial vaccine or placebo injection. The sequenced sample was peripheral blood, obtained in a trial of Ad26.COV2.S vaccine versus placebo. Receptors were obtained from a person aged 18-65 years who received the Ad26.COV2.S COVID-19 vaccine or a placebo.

In DNA form, the CDR3 reads TGTGCCAGCAGCACAACAGGGGAAAGACAGCCCCAGCATTTT. Residues: CASSTTGERQPQHF. The chain couples TRBV3-1 (or the pseudogene TRBV3-2) to TRBJ1-5, with 7 bases that match TRBD1. The germline V gene encodes CDR1 LGHDT and CDR2 YNNKEL (reference sequence). V shed 5 bases, J shed 7 bases, and the junction held 8 bases outside the gene matches. The length of the CDR3 is 14 residues.

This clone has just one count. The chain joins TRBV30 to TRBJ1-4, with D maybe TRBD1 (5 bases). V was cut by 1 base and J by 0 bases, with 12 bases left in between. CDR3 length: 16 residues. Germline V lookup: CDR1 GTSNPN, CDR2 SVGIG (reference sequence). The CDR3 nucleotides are TGTGCCTGGAGTGCGGGGACGTTATCAACTAATGAAAAACTGTTTTTT. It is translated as CAWSAGTLSTNEKLFF.

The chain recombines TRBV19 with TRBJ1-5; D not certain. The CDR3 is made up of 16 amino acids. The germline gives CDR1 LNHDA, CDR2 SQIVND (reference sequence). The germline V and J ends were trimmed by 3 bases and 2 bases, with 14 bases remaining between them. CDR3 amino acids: CASSMNGFRGNQPQHF. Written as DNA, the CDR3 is TGTGCCAGTAGTATGAATGGGTTCCGTGGCAATCAGCCCCAGCATTTT.

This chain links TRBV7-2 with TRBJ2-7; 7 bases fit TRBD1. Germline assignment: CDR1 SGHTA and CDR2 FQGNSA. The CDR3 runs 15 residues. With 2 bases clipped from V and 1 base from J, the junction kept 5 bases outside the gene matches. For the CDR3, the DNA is TGTGCCAGCAGCTTATTTAGGGGACAGTCCTACGAGCAGTACTTC. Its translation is CASSLFRGQSYEQYF.

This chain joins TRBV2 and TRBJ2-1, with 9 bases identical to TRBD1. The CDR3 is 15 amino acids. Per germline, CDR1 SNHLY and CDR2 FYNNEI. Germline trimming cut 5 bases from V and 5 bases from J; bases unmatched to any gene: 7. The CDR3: CASSTDRGIHNEQFF. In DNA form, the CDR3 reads TGTGCCAGCAGTACAGACAGGGGGATTCACAATGAGCAGTTCTTC. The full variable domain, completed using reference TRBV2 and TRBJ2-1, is EPEVTQTPSHQVTQMGQEVILRCVPISNHLYFYWYRQILGQKVEFLVSFYNNEISEKSEIFDDQFSVERPDGSNFTLKIRSTKLEDSAMYFCASSTDRGIHNEQFFGPGTRLTVL.

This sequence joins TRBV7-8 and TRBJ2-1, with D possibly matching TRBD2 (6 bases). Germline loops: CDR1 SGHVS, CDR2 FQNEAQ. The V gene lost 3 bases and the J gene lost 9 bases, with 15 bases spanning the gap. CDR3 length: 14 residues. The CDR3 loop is CASSLGLLASEQFF. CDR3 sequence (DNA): TGTGCCAGCAGCTTGGGGCTCCTAGCGTCTGAGCAGTTCTTC.

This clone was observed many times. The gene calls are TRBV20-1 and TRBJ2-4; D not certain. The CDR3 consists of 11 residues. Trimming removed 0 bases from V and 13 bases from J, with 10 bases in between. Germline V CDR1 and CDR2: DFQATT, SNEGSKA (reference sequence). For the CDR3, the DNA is TGCAGTGCTAGAGATCCCCAGAGGCAGTACTTC. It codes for CSARDPQRQYF.

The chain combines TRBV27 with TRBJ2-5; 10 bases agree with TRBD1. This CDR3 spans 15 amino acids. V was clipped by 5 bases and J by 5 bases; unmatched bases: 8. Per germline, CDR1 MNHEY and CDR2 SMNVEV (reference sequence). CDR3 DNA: TGTGCCAGCAGTCCACGGACAGGGGGAGGTGAGACCCAGTACTTC. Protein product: CASSPRTGGGETQYF.

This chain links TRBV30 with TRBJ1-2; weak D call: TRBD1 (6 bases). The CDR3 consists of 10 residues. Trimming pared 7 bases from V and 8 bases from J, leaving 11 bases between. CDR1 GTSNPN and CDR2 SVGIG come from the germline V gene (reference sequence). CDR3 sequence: CALRGAGYTF. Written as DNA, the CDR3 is TGTGCCTTAAGGGGGGCCGGCTACACCTTC. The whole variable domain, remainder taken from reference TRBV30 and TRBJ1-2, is SQTIHQWPATLVQPVGSPLSLECTVEGTSNPNLYWYRQAAGRGLQLLFYSVGIGQISSEVPQNLSASRPQDRQFILSSKKLLLSDSGFYLCALRGAGYTFGSGTRLTVV.

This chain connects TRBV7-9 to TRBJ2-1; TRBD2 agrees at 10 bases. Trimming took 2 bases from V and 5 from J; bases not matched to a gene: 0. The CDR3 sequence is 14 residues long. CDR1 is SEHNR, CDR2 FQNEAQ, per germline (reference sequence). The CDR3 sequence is CASSLTSGDNEQFF. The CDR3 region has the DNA TGTGCCAGCAGCTTAACTAGCGGGGACAATGAGCAGTTCTTC.

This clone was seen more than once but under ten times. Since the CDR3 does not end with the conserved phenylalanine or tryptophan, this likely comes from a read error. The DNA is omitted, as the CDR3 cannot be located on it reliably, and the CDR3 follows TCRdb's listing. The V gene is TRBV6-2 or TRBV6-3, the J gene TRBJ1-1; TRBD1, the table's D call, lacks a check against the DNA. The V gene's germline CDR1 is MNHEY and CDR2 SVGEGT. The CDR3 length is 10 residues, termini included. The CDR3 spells CASSKRDRGI.

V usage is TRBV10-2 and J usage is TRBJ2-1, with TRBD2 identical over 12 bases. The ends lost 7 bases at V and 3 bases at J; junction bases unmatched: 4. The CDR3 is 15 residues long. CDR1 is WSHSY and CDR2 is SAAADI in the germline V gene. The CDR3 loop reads CASTKTSGSYNEQFF. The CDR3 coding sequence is TGCGCCAGCACCAAGACTAGCGGGAGCTACAATGAGCAGTTCTTC.

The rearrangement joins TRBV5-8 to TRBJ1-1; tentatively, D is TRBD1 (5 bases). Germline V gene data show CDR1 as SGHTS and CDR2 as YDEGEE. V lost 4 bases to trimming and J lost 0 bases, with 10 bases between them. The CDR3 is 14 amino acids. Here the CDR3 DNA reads TGTGCCAGCAGCCTGGGACTTCTGAACACTGAAGCTTTCTTT. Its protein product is CASSLGLLNTEAFF.

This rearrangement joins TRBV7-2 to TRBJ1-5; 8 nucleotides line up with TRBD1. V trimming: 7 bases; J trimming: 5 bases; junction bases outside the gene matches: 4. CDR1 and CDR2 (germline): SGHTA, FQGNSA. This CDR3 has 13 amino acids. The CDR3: CASNLQGDQPQHF. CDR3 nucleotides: TGTGCCAGCAACCTACAGGGGGATCAGCCCCAGCATTTT.

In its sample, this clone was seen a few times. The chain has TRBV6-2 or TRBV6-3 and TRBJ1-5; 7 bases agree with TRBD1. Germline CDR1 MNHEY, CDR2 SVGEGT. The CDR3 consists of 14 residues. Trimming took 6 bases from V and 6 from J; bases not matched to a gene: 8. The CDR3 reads CASSATGVGQPQHF. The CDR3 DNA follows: TGTGCCAGCAGCGCCACAGGGGTAGGTCAGCCCCAGCATTTT.

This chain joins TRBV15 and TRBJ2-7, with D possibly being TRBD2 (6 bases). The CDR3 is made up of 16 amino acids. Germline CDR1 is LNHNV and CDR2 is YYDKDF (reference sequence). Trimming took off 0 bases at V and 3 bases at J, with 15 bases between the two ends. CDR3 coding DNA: TGTGCCACCAGCAGAGAACCAACGGGAGTGGGCTACGAGCAGTACTTC. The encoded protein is CATSREPTGVGYEQYF.

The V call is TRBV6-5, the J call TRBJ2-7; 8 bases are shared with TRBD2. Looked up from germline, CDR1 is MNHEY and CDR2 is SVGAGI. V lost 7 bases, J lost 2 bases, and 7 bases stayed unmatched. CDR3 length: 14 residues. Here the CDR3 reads CASNRAGETYEQYF. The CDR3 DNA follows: TGTGCCAGCAACAGAGCGGGAGAGACCTACGAGCAGTACTTC.

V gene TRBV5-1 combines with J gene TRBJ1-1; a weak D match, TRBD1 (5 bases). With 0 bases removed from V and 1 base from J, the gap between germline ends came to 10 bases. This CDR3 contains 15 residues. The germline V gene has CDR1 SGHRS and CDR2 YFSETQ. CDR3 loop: CASSLGPGQNTEAFF. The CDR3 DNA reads TGCGCCAGCAGCTTGGGTCCAGGACAGAACACTGAAGCTTTCTTT.

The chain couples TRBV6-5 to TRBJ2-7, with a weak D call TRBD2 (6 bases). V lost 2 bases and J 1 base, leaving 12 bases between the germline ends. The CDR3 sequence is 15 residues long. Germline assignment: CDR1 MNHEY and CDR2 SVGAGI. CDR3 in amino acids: CASSYTAGTSYEQYF. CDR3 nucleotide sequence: TGTGCCAGCAGTTACACGGCAGGGACTTCCTACGAGCAGTACTTC.

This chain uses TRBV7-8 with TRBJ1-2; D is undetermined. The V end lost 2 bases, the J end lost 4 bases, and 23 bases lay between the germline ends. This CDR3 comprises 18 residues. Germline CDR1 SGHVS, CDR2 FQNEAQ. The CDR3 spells CASSLSRRGAPGAYGYTF. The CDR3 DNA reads TGTGCCAGCAGCTTAAGTCGTCGAGGTGCCCCTGGTGCCTATGGCTACACCTTC.

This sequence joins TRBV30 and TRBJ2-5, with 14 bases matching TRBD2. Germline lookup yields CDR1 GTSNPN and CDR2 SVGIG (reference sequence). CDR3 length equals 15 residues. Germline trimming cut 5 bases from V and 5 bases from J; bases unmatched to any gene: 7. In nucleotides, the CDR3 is TGTGCCTGGGGGACTAGCGGGAGCGGTGGGGAGACCCAGTACTTC. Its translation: CAWGTSGSGGETQYF. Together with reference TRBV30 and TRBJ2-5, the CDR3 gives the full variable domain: SQTIHQWPATLVQPVGSPLSLECTVEGTSNPNLYWYRQAAGRGLQLLFYSVGIGQISSEVPQNLSASRPQDRQFILSSKKLLLSDSGFYLCAWGTSGSGGETQYFGPGTRLLVL.

The CDR3 coding sequence is TGCGCCAGCAGTGACCCTGGCGGGAGTGGGTCCGATACGCAGTATTTT. Protein sequence: CASSDPGGSGSDTQYF. The rearrangement joins TRBV10-1 to TRBJ2-3; 7 bases align to TRBD2. The germline gives CDR1 WNHNN, CDR2 SYGVQD (reference sequence). V was clipped by 3 bases and J by 6 bases; unmatched bases: 12. The CDR3 spans 16 residues.

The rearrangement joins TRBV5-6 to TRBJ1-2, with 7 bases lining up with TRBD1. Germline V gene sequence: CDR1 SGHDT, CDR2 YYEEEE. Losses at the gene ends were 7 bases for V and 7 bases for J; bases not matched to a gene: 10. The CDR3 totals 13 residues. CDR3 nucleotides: TGTGCCAGCGGGGAGACAGGGACGCGTGGCTACACCTTC. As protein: CASGETGTRGYTF.

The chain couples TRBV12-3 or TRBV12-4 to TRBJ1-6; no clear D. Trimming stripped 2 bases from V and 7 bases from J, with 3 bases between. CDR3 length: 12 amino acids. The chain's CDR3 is CASSLMNSPLHF. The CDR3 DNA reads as TGTGCCAGCAGTTTAATGAATTCACCCCTCCACTTT.